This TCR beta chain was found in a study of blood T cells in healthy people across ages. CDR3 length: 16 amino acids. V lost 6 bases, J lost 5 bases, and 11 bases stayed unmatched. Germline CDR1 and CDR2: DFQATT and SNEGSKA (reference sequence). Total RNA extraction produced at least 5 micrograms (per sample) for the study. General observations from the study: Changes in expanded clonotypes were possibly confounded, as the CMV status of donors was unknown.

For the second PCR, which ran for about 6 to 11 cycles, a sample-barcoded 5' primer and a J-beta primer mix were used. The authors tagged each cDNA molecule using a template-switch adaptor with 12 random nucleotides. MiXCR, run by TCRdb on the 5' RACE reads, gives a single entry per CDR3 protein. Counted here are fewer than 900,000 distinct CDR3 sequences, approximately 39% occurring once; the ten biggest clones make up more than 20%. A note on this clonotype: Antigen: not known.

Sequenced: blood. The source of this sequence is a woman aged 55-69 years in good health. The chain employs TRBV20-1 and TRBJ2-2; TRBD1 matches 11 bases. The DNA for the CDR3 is TGCAGTGCCCCAACCCGGACAGGGGGCTGGACCGGGGAGCTGTTTTTT. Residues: CSAPTRTGGWTGELFF.